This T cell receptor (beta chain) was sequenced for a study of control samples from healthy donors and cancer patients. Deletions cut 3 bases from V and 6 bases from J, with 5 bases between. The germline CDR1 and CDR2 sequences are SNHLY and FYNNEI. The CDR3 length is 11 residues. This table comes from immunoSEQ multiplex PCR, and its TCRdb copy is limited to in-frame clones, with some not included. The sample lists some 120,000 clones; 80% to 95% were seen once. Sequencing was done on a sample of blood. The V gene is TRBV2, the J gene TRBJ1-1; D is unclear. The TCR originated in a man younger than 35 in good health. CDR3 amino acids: CASSELAEAFF. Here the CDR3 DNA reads TGTGCCAGCAGTGAGTTGGCTGAAGCTTTCTTT.